The present entry profiles one TCR beta chain with its context. Its target is not known. Using immunoSEQ multiplex PCR, the repertoire was profiled, and TCRdb retains in-frame clones only, with some absent. Here the sample spans roughly 30,000 clones, roughly 78% being singletons. Germline V gives CDR1 SGHTA, CDR2 FQGNSA. The CDR3 is 14 residues long. Trimming cost V 1 base and J 5 bases, with 11 bases left between them. This specimen belongs to a study of T cell responses to AZD1222 COVID-19 vaccine. Looking at the study overall: It was second doses at about 4 or about 12 weeks that were pooled. General study results and limits: Samples come after the peak T cell response, not at day 14. Only 5 or 6 people who got AZD1222 tested seropositive at baseline. Donor demographics were predominantly white British with a female majority; clonal diversity may be underestimated.

The chain employs TRBV7-2 and TRBJ1-2, with D unresolved. The sequence derives from an adult in good health. The source material was peripheral blood, sampled on day 0 of AZD1222 vaccination. Here the CDR3 DNA reads TGTGCCAGCAGCTTAGTAGGAGCGGGATATGGCTACACCTTC. Protein sequence: CASSLVGAGYGYTF.